These 2 T cell receptor beta chains came from one sample sequenced in a study of blood T cell repertoires in COVID-19. The repertoire was sequenced with immunoSEQ multiplex PCR; TCRdb's copy has only in-frame clones and lacks some. The sample contains 80,000 to 95,000 clones, approximately 81% of which appear only once. The source material was peripheral blood. These receptors came from a man older than 75 with acute or convalescent COVID-19.

This chain joins TRBV7-9 and TRBJ2-5, with 9 positions matching TRBD2. This CDR3 spans 14 amino acids. CDR1 is SEHNR and CDR2 is FQNEAQ in the germline V gene (reference sequence). J lost 2 bases, V lost 11 bases, and 9 bases had no gene match. The CDR3 DNA follows: TGTGCCTTGCGGCGACTAGCGGTTCAAGAGACCCAGTACTTC. It specifies CALRRLAVQETQYF.

The rearrangement joins TRBV13 to TRBJ2-1, with 9 bases aligning to TRBD2. CDR1 and CDR2 (germline): PRHDT, FYEKMQ (reference sequence). This CDR3 comprises 16 residues. V dropped 2 bases and J dropped 3; count of bases not matched to a gene: 5. This chain's CDR3 is CASSLNGGRGYNEQFF. The CDR3 region has the DNA TGTGCCAGCAGCTTAAACGGCGGGAGGGGCTACAATGAGCAGTTCTTC.